Listed below are T cell receptor beta chains from one sample, sequenced in a study of T cells in Graves' hyperthyroidism and ophthalmopathy. TCRdb processed the multiplex PCR reads anew with MiXCR; each CDR3 protein has one entry. The table lists around 700,000 distinct CDR3 sequences, under 20% of them singletons. The sample consisted of blood. The source of these receptors is a woman in her 50s with Graves' hyperthyroidism that later progressed to Graves' ophthalmopathy. Each CDR3 is given with its conserved first and last residue. The order of the fields is D gene, clone size, V gene, J gene, CDR3 DNA, CDR3 protein. The D gene is left open where the match is weak. Clone size is shown for a subset of rows, as once, few, many or a class of expanded clone.

d_call: TRBD2; clone_size: NA; v_call: TRBV27; j_call: TRBJ2-5; cdr3_nt: TGTGCCAGCAGCTTACTAGCGGGGGGCCCCGAGGAGACCCAGTACTTC; cdr3_aa: CASSLLAGGPEETQYF
d_call: NA; clone_size: few; v_call: TRBV19; j_call: TRBJ2-3; cdr3_nt: TGTGCCAGTAGTAGCGATGGGTTGGTGACGCAGTATTTT; cdr3_aa: CASSSDGLVTQYF
d_call: TRBD1; clone_size: NA; v_call: TRBV2; j_call: TRBJ2-5; cdr3_nt: TGTGCCAGCATTGGGACAGCAAAAGAGACCCAGTACTTC; cdr3_aa: CASIGTAKETQYF
d_call: NA; clone_size: NA; v_call: TRBV5-4; j_call: TRBJ2-5; cdr3_nt: TGTGCCAGCAGCTTCGGGCAGCTAAAAGAGACCCAGTACTTC; cdr3_aa: CASSFGQLKETQYF
d_call: NA; clone_size: few; v_call: TRBV6-6; j_call: TRBJ1-5; cdr3_nt: TGTGCCAGCACTTACTCGGGGAATAATCAGCCCCAGCATTTT; cdr3_aa: CASTYSGNNQPQHF
d_call: TRBD1; clone_size: few; v_call: TRBV9; j_call: TRBJ1-2; cdr3_nt: TGTGCCAGCAGCGTGTTGACAGGGGGACACTATGGCTACACCTTC; cdr3_aa: CASSVLTGGHYGYTF
d_call: NA; clone_size: many; v_call: TRBV11-3; j_call: TRBJ2-1; cdr3_nt: TGTGCCAGCAGCTTACCTCCTTACAATGAGCAGTTCTTC; cdr3_aa: CASSLPPYNEQFF
d_call: NA; clone_size: many; v_call: TRBV3-1; j_call: TRBJ1-2; cdr3_nt: TGTGCCAGCAGCCAAGGGACTGGGTATGGCTACACCTTC; cdr3_aa: CASSQGTGYGYTF
d_call: TRBD1; clone_size: many; v_call: TRBV12-3/TRBV12-4; j_call: TRBJ2-1; cdr3_nt: TGTGCCAGCAGTTTATACGGGACAGGGACGTACAATGAGCAGTTCTTC; cdr3_aa: CASSLYGTGTYNEQFF
d_call: NA; clone_size: many; v_call: TRBV5-1; j_call: TRBJ2-1; cdr3_nt: TGCGCCAGCAGTAAGGGGGGAGGCTACAATGAGCAGTTCTTC; cdr3_aa: CASSKGGGYNEQFF
d_call: TRBD1; clone_size: many; v_call: TRBV12-3/TRBV12-4; j_call: TRBJ2-5; cdr3_nt: TGTGCCAGCAGTTCTTGGACAGGGGAAGAGACCCAGTACTTC; cdr3_aa: CASSSWTGEETQYF
d_call: TRBD1; clone_size: few; v_call: TRBV20-1; j_call: TRBJ1-5; cdr3_nt: TGCAGTGCTCCTCGCGGACAGGGCGATAATCAGCCCCAGCATTTT; cdr3_aa: CSAPRGQGDNQPQHF
d_call: TRBD2; clone_size: few; v_call: TRBV7-9; j_call: TRBJ2-1; cdr3_nt: TGTGCCAGCAGCCCGACTAGCGGGGGGGCCCAGACCTACAATGAGCAGTTCTTC; cdr3_aa: CASSPTSGGAQTYNEQFF
d_call: NA; clone_size: few; v_call: TRBV3-1; j_call: TRBJ2-1; cdr3_nt: TGTGCCAGCAGCCAAGCGTTTAGCTCCTACAATGAGCAGTTCTTC; cdr3_aa: CASSQAFSSYNEQFF
d_call: NA; clone_size: many; v_call: TRBV5-1; j_call: TRBJ1-1; cdr3_nt: TGCGCCAGCAGCTTAAACAGGGCTGAAGCTTTCTTT; cdr3_aa: CASSLNRAEAFF
d_call: NA; clone_size: once; v_call: TRBV30; j_call: TRBJ2-7; cdr3_nt: TGTGCCTGGAGTGTAAAGGACGAGCAGTACTTC; cdr3_aa: CAWSVKDEQYF
d_call: TRBD2; clone_size: many; v_call: TRBV18; j_call: TRBJ2-1; cdr3_nt: TGTGCCAGCTCACTGCTAGCGGGATACAATGAGCAGTTCTTC; cdr3_aa: CASSLLAGYNEQFF
d_call: NA; clone_size: few; v_call: TRBV20-1; j_call: TRBJ1-3; cdr3_nt: TGCAGTGCTAGAGAACTTGGAAACACCATATATTTT; cdr3_aa: CSARELGNTIYF
d_call: NA; clone_size: few; v_call: TRBV12-3/TRBV12-4; j_call: TRBJ2-6; cdr3_nt: TGTGCCAACTCCTTTCTTGATTTCTCTGGGGCCAACGTCCTGACTTTC; cdr3_aa: CANSFLDFSGANVLTF
d_call: NA; clone_size: many; v_call: TRBV2; j_call: TRBJ1-1; cdr3_nt: TGTGCCAGCAGCATAGCCTGGCTGAACACTGAAGCTTTCTTT; cdr3_aa: CASSIAWLNTEAFF
d_call: NA; clone_size: NA; v_call: TRBV12-3/TRBV12-4; j_call: TRBJ2-5; cdr3_nt: TGTGCCAGCAGCAGCCCGAACAGGGCGCCGGGTGAGACCCAGTACTTC; cdr3_aa: CASSSPNRAPGETQYF
d_call: NA; clone_size: NA; v_call: TRBV6-1; j_call: TRBJ2-4; cdr3_nt: TGTGCCAGCAGTGAATGGAGGGGATCCGAAAACATTCAGTACTTC; cdr3_aa: CASSEWRGSENIQYF
d_call: TRBD1; clone_size: many; v_call: TRBV2; j_call: TRBJ1-5; cdr3_nt: TGTGCCAGCAGTGATTCGGGGGACAGATATAGCAATCAGCCCCAGCATTTT; cdr3_aa: CASSDSGDRYSNQPQHF
d_call: NA; clone_size: NA; v_call: TRBV12-3/TRBV12-4; j_call: TRBJ1-6; cdr3_nt: TGTGCCAGCAGTTTCTGGACGGAGAGCTCCTATAATTCACCCCTCCACTTT; cdr3_aa: CASSFWTESSYNSPLHF
d_call: TRBD1; clone_size: NA; v_call: TRBV5-1; j_call: TRBJ2-2; cdr3_nt: TGCGCCAGCAGCGGTTTGAGGGGGCGCGGCGGGGAGCTGTTTTTT; cdr3_aa: CASSGLRGRGGELFF
d_call: NA; clone_size: few; v_call: TRBV7-9; j_call: TRBJ2-7; cdr3_nt: TGTGCCAGCAGCCTAGCCCAGGGGAAGGAGTGGGAGCAGTACTTC; cdr3_aa: CASSLAQGKEWEQYF
d_call: NA; clone_size: few; v_call: TRBV9; j_call: TRBJ1-1; cdr3_nt: TGTGCCAGCAGCGGTACAGGGTTCAACACTGAAGCTTTCTTT; cdr3_aa: CASSGTGFNTEAFF
d_call: NA; clone_size: many; v_call: TRBV28; j_call: TRBJ1-1; cdr3_nt: TGTGCCAGCTCTCAAATCAATTTGAAGGCTACCCCAGCTTTCTTT; cdr3_aa: CASSQINLKATPAFF
d_call: TRBD1; clone_size: many; v_call: TRBV5-1; j_call: TRBJ2-1; cdr3_nt: TGCGCCAGCAGCTTCCGGGACAGGACGTACAATGAGCAGTTCTTC; cdr3_aa: CASSFRDRTYNEQFF
d_call: NA; clone_size: NA; v_call: TRBV18; j_call: TRBJ2-7; cdr3_nt: TGTGCCAGCTCACCCTCAAGGGACTTCTACGAGCAGTACTTC; cdr3_aa: CASSPSRDFYEQYF
d_call: NA; clone_size: many; v_call: TRBV12-3/TRBV12-4; j_call: TRBJ2-2; cdr3_nt: TGTGCCAGCTACGACTGGGGTAACCAGGGTCAAGACACCGGGGAGCTGTTTTTT; cdr3_aa: CASYDWGNQGQDTGELFF
d_call: NA; clone_size: many; v_call: TRBV11-2; j_call: TRBJ2-1; cdr3_nt: TGTGCCAGCAGCAAGGACAATTTCAATGAGCAGTTCTTC; cdr3_aa: CASSKDNFNEQFF
d_call: TRBD1; clone_size: many; v_call: TRBV20-1; j_call: TRBJ1-2; cdr3_nt: TGCAGTGCTAGGTCTGGACAATCCGGGACAGGGATCGATGGCTACACCTTC; cdr3_aa: CSARSGQSGTGIDGYTF
d_call: TRBD1; clone_size: many; v_call: TRBV6-5; j_call: TRBJ2-1; cdr3_nt: TGTGCCAGCAGTTACTCGGACAGGTTTAACAATGAGCAGTTCTTC; cdr3_aa: CASSYSDRFNNEQFF
d_call: NA; clone_size: NA; v_call: TRBV6-1; j_call: TRBJ2-1; cdr3_nt: TGTGCCAGCAGGGGGGCGTCCGGATTTTACAATGAGCAGTTCTTC; cdr3_aa: CASRGASGFYNEQFF
d_call: NA; clone_size: NA; v_call: TRBV11-2; j_call: TRBJ1-2; cdr3_nt: TGTGCCAGCAGCATTGTCGGGGCCATCTCCTTC; cdr3_aa: CASSIVGAISF
d_call: NA; clone_size: NA; v_call: TRBV7-9; j_call: TRBJ1-4; cdr3_nt: TGTGCCAGCAGCCTCGGGCCGGGCATGGAAAAACTGTTTTTT; cdr3_aa: CASSLGPGMEKLFF
d_call: NA; clone_size: few; v_call: TRBV7-6; j_call: TRBJ2-2; cdr3_nt: TGTGCCAGCAGGGAAGGAGACAGCGGCACCGGGGAGCTGTTTTTT; cdr3_aa: CASREGDSGTGELFF
d_call: NA; clone_size: many; v_call: TRBV11-2; j_call: TRBJ1-6; cdr3_nt: TGTGCCAGCAGCCCTTCCTTCGGGGATAATTCACCCCTCCACTTT; cdr3_aa: CASSPSFGDNSPLHF
d_call: NA; clone_size: NA; v_call: TRBV12-3/TRBV12-4; j_call: TRBJ1-2; cdr3_nt: TGTGCCAGCAGTTTACAGGGTGCCCCCGGCTATGGCTACACCTTC; cdr3_aa: CASSLQGAPGYGYTF
d_call: NA; clone_size: NA; v_call: TRBV2; j_call: TRBJ1-1; cdr3_nt: TGTGCCAGCAGTGAAGCGGATATAAGGGTTACCACTGAAGCTTTCTTT; cdr3_aa: CASSEADIRVTTEAFF
d_call: NA; clone_size: NA; v_call: TRBV6-1; j_call: TRBJ2-7; cdr3_nt: TGTGCCAGCAGTGAAGGACAAACAGGGATATGGTCGTTGGACGAGCAGTACTTC; cdr3_aa: CASSEGQTGIWSLDEQYF
d_call: NA; clone_size: many; v_call: TRBV15; j_call: TRBJ2-7; cdr3_nt: TGTGCCACCAGCAGAAGCCAGGTTGGTACCTACGAGCAGTACTTC; cdr3_aa: CATSRSQVGTYEQYF
d_call: NA; clone_size: NA; v_call: TRBV6-2/TRBV6-3; j_call: TRBJ1-3; cdr3_nt: TGTGGGTACAAAACTGGAAACACCATATATTTT; cdr3_aa: CGYKTGNTIYF
d_call: NA; clone_size: many; v_call: TRBV3-1; j_call: TRBJ2-1; cdr3_nt: TGTGCCAGCAGCCCCTCCCGAGCGGTGAATGAGCAGTTCTTC; cdr3_aa: CASSPSRAVNEQFF
d_call: NA; clone_size: many; v_call: TRBV5-1; j_call: TRBJ2-1; cdr3_nt: TGCGCCAGCGGACTTGACAGGAATGAGCAGTTCTTC; cdr3_aa: CASGLDRNEQFF
d_call: NA; clone_size: many; v_call: TRBV20-1; j_call: TRBJ2-1; cdr3_nt: TGCAGTGCCCACGGACAGAGCTCCTACAATGAGCAGTTCTTC; cdr3_aa: CSAHGQSSYNEQFF
d_call: TRBD2; clone_size: few; v_call: TRBV3-1; j_call: TRBJ2-7; cdr3_nt: TGTGCCAGCCTGAGCGGGGGCGAGCAGTACTTC; cdr3_aa: CASLSGGEQYF
d_call: NA; clone_size: many; v_call: TRBV20-1; j_call: TRBJ2-3; cdr3_nt: TGCAGTGCTGCCATCGCTGGGCGCGACCCCACAGATACGCAGTATTTT; cdr3_aa: CSAAIAGRDPTDTQYF
d_call: NA; clone_size: many; v_call: TRBV3-1; j_call: TRBJ1-2; cdr3_nt: TGTGCCAGCAGACAGGGTTCTGGCTACACCTTC; cdr3_aa: CASRQGSGYTF
d_call: NA; clone_size: many; v_call: TRBV11-2; j_call: TRBJ2-5; cdr3_nt: TGTGCCAGCAGCTCCTCCCCGAGTTTGTACTTC; cdr3_aa: CASSSSPSLYF
d_call: NA; clone_size: NA; v_call: TRBV24-1; j_call: TRBJ2-1; cdr3_nt: TGTGCCACCAGTGAGCCCCCCTCGGATGAGCAGTTCTTC; cdr3_aa: CATSEPPSDEQFF
d_call: TRBD2; clone_size: NA; v_call: TRBV4-2; j_call: TRBJ2-1; cdr3_nt: TGTGCCAGCAGCCAGCCTAAGACTAGCGGGTACAATGAGCAGTTCTTC; cdr3_aa: CASSQPKTSGYNEQFF
d_call: NA; clone_size: many; v_call: TRBV20-1; j_call: TRBJ2-7; cdr3_nt: TGCAGTGCTAGAACCATTACCGGGGCCCTCTACGAGCAGTACTTC; cdr3_aa: CSARTITGALYEQYF
d_call: TRBD1; clone_size: NA; v_call: TRBV29-1; j_call: TRBJ1-5; cdr3_nt: TGCAGCGTTGAAGTTTCAGGGGGTGGTCAGCCCCAGCATTTT; cdr3_aa: CSVEVSGGGQPQHF
d_call: TRBD2; clone_size: NA; v_call: TRBV7-3; j_call: TRBJ2-1; cdr3_nt: TGTGCCAGCAGCCACCCCGGACTAGCGGGATATGAGCAGTTCTTC; cdr3_aa: CASSHPGLAGYEQFF
d_call: NA; clone_size: once; v_call: TRBV7-2; j_call: TRBJ1-1; cdr3_nt: TGTGCCAGCAGCTTATCCCTTGTCTGGCGACAGCGAGGGGACACTGAAGCTTTCTTT; cdr3_aa: CASSLSLVWRQRGDTEAFF
d_call: NA; clone_size: NA; v_call: TRBV6-1; j_call: TRBJ1-5; cdr3_nt: TGTGCCAGCAAACATACCGGGGAGCCCCAGCATTTT; cdr3_aa: CASKHTGEPQHF
d_call: NA; clone_size: many; v_call: TRBV15; j_call: TRBJ1-1; cdr3_nt: TGTGCCACCAGCAGAGATCCCCAGGGCCCCATGAACACTGAAGCTTTCTTT; cdr3_aa: CATSRDPQGPMNTEAFF
d_call: TRBD1; clone_size: few; v_call: TRBV6-1; j_call: TRBJ2-7; cdr3_nt: TGTGCCAGCACCAGGGACAGAAACTACGAGCAGTACTTC; cdr3_aa: CASTRDRNYEQYF